These T cell receptor beta chains were read from a single sample in a study of siplizumab effects on memory and regulatory T cells. Profiling relied on immunoSEQ multiplex PCR, and the TCRdb table lists in-frame clones only, not all of them. Of about 91,000 clones listed, over 85% are singletons. Material for sequencing was CD8+ T cells sorted from blood. Source of these receptors: a human donor in good health. Each CDR3 is given with its conserved first and last residue. Fields, in order: J gene, V gene, D gene, clone size, CDR3 DNA, CDR3 protein. A D gene is named only where the DNA matches it firmly. Clone size is given for some rows only: seen once, a few or many times, or a class if the clone is expanded.

J gene: TRBJ1-1
V gene: TRBV13
D gene: NA
clone size: NA
CDR3 DNA: TGTGCCAGCAGCTTACGAGGGAACACTGAAGCTTTCTTT
CDR3 protein: CASSLRGNTEAFF

J gene: TRBJ2-7
V gene: TRBV18
D gene: NA
clone size: NA
CDR3 DNA: TGTGCCAGCTCACCACCCGCCAATTCCTACGAGCAGTACTTC
CDR3 protein: CASSPPANSYEQYF

J gene: TRBJ1-1
V gene: TRBV6-1
D gene: NA
clone size: NA
CDR3 DNA: TGTGCCAGCAGTCTTTTGGAATGGGGTTTCACTGAAGCTTTCTTT
CDR3 protein: CASSLLEWGFTEAFF

J gene: TRBJ1-1
V gene: TRBV7-8
D gene: TRBD1
clone size: NA
CDR3 DNA: TGTGCCAGCAGCCCTCGGACAGGACTGAACACTGAAGCTTTCTTT
CDR3 protein: CASSPRTGLNTEAFF

J gene: TRBJ2-4
V gene: TRBV5-3
D gene: TRBD1
clone size: NA
CDR3 DNA: TGTGCCAGAAGCCAGCGATGGACAGGGGATGGATGGGCCAAAAACATTCAGTACTTC
CDR3 protein: CARSQRWTGDGWAKNIQYF

J gene: TRBJ2-7
V gene: TRBV6-6
D gene: NA
clone size: once
CDR3 DNA: TGTGCCAGCAGTTCATCCACTGAGCTACACGAGCAGTACTTC
CDR3 protein: CASSSSTELHEQYF

J gene: TRBJ2-7
V gene: TRBV4-1
D gene: TRBD2
clone size: once
CDR3 DNA: TGCGCCAGCAGCCCGACTAGCGGGAGGGCCTTTGACGAGCAGTACTTC
CDR3 protein: CASSPTSGRAFDEQYF

J gene: TRBJ1-3
V gene: TRBV4-1
D gene: NA
clone size: NA
CDR3 DNA: TGCGCCAGCAGCCCGGAAAGAAACACCATATATTTT
CDR3 protein: CASSPERNTIYF

J gene: TRBJ2-1
V gene: TRBV9
D gene: NA
clone size: NA
CDR3 DNA: TGTGCCAGCAGCGTAGCTGCAGGGAGCTCCTACAATGAGCAGTTCTTC
CDR3 protein: CASSVAAGSSYNEQFF

J gene: TRBJ2-7
V gene: TRBV6-5
D gene: NA
clone size: NA
CDR3 DNA: TGTGCCAGCAGTTACCGCCGGGACCGCTCCTACGAGCAGTACTTC
CDR3 protein: CASSYRRDRSYEQYF

J gene: TRBJ2-2
V gene: TRBV7-9
D gene: NA
clone size: once
CDR3 DNA: TGTGCCAGCAGCTCCACGCAGTTGAACACCGGGGAGCTGTTTTTT
CDR3 protein: CASSSTQLNTGELFF

J gene: TRBJ2-2
V gene: TRBV27
D gene: NA
clone size: NA
CDR3 DNA: TGTGCCAGCAGTTCCACCGGAGAATTGCGGACAGCGAACACCGGGGAGCTGTTTTTT
CDR3 protein: CASSSTGELRTANTGELFF

J gene: TRBJ1-3
V gene: TRBV5-1
D gene: NA
clone size: NA
CDR3 DNA: TGCGCCAGCAGCTTGGAGCACCGAGCCTCTGGAAACACCATATATTTT
CDR3 protein: CASSLEHRASGNTIYF

J gene: TRBJ2-7
V gene: TRBV9
D gene: TRBD2
clone size: NA
CDR3 DNA: TGTGCCAGCAGCTATAGCCGTCTAGCGGCCACCTACGAGCAGTACTTC
CDR3 protein: CASSYSRLAATYEQYF

J gene: TRBJ1-5
V gene: TRBV19
D gene: NA
clone size: NA
CDR3 DNA: TGTGCCAGTAGAACAGGGAATCAGCCCCAGCATTTT
CDR3 protein: CASRTGNQPQHF

J gene: TRBJ2-3
V gene: TRBV11-3
D gene: NA
clone size: NA
CDR3 DNA: TGTGCCAGCAGCTTATATTCAGGCCTCACAGATACGCAGTATTTT
CDR3 protein: CASSLYSGLTDTQYF

J gene: TRBJ2-1
V gene: TRBV14
D gene: NA
clone size: NA
CDR3 DNA: TGTGCCAGCAGCTCATGGGGCTCCTACAATGAGCAGTTCTTC
CDR3 protein: CASSSWGSYNEQFF

J gene: TRBJ2-2
V gene: TRBV4-3
D gene: NA
clone size: few
CDR3 DNA: TGCGCCAGCAGCCAGACGAACACCGGGGAGCTGTTTTTT
CDR3 protein: CASSQTNTGELFF

J gene: TRBJ2-3
V gene: TRBV7-8
D gene: NA
clone size: NA
CDR3 DNA: TGTGCCAGCAGCACTTCGGGACGGCAGACAGATACGCAGTATTTT
CDR3 protein: CASSTSGRQTDTQYF